Sequencing of this T cell receptor (beta chain) was carried out in a study of CD8 T cells in ankylosing spondylitis. Findings and caveats of the study: Those disease-linked clones were CD8+; they were also relatively rare in peripheral blood. Matched synovial fluid from ankylosing spondylitis patients was reported to be enriched for disease-linked clones. A TCR beta motif of about eight highly homologous variants seemed to mark ankylosing spondylitis blood.

This clonotype occurred many times. Its antigen is as yet unknown. J lost 4 bases, V lost 1 base, and 5 bases had no gene match. Germline V lookup: CDR1 SGHTA, CDR2 FQGNSA. The CDR3 contains 16 residues. Libraries for TCR beta were made by quantitative 5'-RACE with molecular barcodes. TCRdb re-called the 5' RACE reads through MiXCR, storing one row per CDR3 protein. The sample has 500,000 to 650,000 distinct CDR3 sequences, about 5.4% seen once; the top ten hold under 4.5%. Sequences were obtained from blood, either unsorted or a sorted T cell fraction (not recorded which). The chain links TRBV7-2 to TRBJ1-3; 9 bases align to TRBD1. The receptor was isolated from a male donor with ankylosing spondylitis. CDR3 residues: CASSLVFGTGGNTIYF. DNA of the CDR3: TGTGCCAGCAGCTTAGTCTTCGGGACAGGGGGAAACACCATATATTTT.